This TCR beta chain was recovered during a study of blood T cell repertoires in COVID-19. Study-level information: Whether acute or convalescent, the COVID-19 samples came from the United States, Italy and Spain.

Profiling relied on immunoSEQ multiplex PCR, and the TCRdb table lists in-frame clones only, not all of them. Here the sample spans around 75,000 clones, more than 75% being singletons. The CDR3 consists of 16 residues. The ends were cut back, 6 bases at V and 7 bases at J, with 21 bases in the middle. CDR1 is SNHLY, CDR2 FYNNEI, per germline. Input material: peripheral blood. The V gene is TRBV2, the J gene TRBJ2-2, with D possibly being TRBD2 (5 bases). The TCR comes from a human donor in a cohort sampled during active COVID-19. The CDR3 region has the DNA TGTGCCAGCAGCGTCCGCGACGCGACCGCGGGCGGGGAGCTGTTTTTT. It codes for CASSVRDATAGGELFF.